A selection of T cell receptor beta chains follows, all from one sample in a study of human T cells and chemical hapten exposure. TCRdb re-called the RACE reads with MiXCR, one entry per CDR3 protein. The sample includes tens of thousands of distinct CDR3 sequences, nearly 10% of them seen just once. Sample: whole blood, taken in connection with sensitization to the hapten diphenylcyclopropenone (DPC). The receptors stem from a woman in her 40s with alopecia areata. Some clones in this sample may be carry-over from other donors' samples. Both conserved end residues are part of each CDR3. Size tells how often a clone was seen (once, few, many) or the class of an expanded clone, and some rows leave it out.

>TRBJ2-1|TRBV6-2/TRBV6-3|many
CASNPAGGPHNEQFF
>TRBJ2-3|TRBV18|few
CASSPPGRGKDTQYF
>TRBJ1-2|TRBV10-3|NA
CAISESRTGSNYGYTF
>TRBJ2-1|TRBV2|many
CASQGWRNHNEQFF
>TRBJ2-4|TRBV5-1|many
CASSYTEKNIQYF
>TRBJ1-5|TRBV7-9|NA
CASSLTRQPQHF
>TRBJ1-6|TRBV28|NA
CASSRSGSGSPLHF
>TRBJ2-7|TRBV6-2/TRBV6-3|NA
CASSYVLSYEQYF
>TRBJ2-3|TRBV29-1|few
CSVEVGTGVTDTQYF
>TRBJ2-5|TRBV5-1|many
CASSLVGAETQYF
>TRBJ2-7|TRBV7-9|few
CASSLVAGTGNNEQYF
>TRBJ1-4|TRBV21-1|few
CASSVDSPLHWDEKLFF
>TRBJ2-2|TRBV6-5|few
CASRPGQSFGELFF
>TRBJ1-2|TRBV6-2/TRBV6-3|NA
CASSYSRTSYGYTF
>TRBJ1-5|TRBV19|many
CASSTRAANSNQPQHF
>TRBJ2-2|TRBV6-5|many
CASRLLAATIGELFF
>TRBJ1-2|TRBV6-2/TRBV6-3|few
CASSYLGQNYGYTF
>TRBJ2-4|TRBV25-1|many
CASSEPGQGTAKNIQYF
>TRBJ1-2|TRBV7-2|many
CASSSQGVPDYGYTF
>TRBJ1-4|TRBV19|many
CASSPSGETNEKLFF
>TRBJ1-1|TRBV3-1|many
CASRSTGGLNTEAFF
>TRBJ1-5|TRBV5-6|many
CASSLQRELGSQHF
>TRBJ2-5|TRBV27|few
CASSPTPGLRGETQYF
>TRBJ2-7|TRBV4-1|few
CASSPQTSIVYEQYF
>TRBJ2-1|TRBV7-9|many
CASSPTSGLYNEQFF
>TRBJ2-4|TRBV29-1|few
CSVEEVQGGTKNIQYF
>TRBJ1-2|TRBV4-3|many
CASSLNYRGTAYGYTF
>TRBJ2-7|TRBV4-1|few
CASSPDKGPYEQYF
>TRBJ1-5|TRBV7-2|few
CASSPTGSQHQPQHF
>TRBJ1-2|TRBV20-1|few
CSVVVGQSYGYTF
>TRBJ1-4|TRBV4-3|few
CASSRAGTGGKEKLFF
>TRBJ1-3|TRBV7-9|few
CASRQTGGYSGNTIYF
>TRBJ2-6|TRBV28|NA
CASSLSSGANVLTF
>TRBJ2-3|TRBV6-1|NA
CASSEVSGPDTQYF
>TRBJ2-5|TRBV30|many
CAWSTTGGTQYF
>TRBJ2-7|TRBV5-1|few
CASSPTYDRTDEQYF
>TRBJ1-2|TRBV18|NA
CASSSTLGGRGGYTF
>TRBJ1-1|TRBV29-1|many
CSVEVNANTEAFF
>TRBJ2-5|TRBV29-1|NA
CSVEGDQETQYF